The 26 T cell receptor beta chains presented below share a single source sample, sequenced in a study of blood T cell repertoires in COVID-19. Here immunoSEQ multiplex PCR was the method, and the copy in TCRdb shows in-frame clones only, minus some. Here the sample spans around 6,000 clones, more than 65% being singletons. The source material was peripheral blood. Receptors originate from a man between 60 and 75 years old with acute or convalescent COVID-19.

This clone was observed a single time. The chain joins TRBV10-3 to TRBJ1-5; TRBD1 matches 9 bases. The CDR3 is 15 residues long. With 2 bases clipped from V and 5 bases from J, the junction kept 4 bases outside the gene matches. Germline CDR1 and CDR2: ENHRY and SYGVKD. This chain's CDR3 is CAISEPGQGDQPQHF. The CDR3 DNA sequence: TGTGCCATCAGTGAGCCGGGACAGGGTGATCAGCCCCAGCATTTT.

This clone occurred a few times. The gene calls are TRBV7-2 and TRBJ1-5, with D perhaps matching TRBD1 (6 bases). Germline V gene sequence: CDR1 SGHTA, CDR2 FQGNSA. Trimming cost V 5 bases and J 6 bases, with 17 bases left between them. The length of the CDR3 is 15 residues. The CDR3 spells CASSLTLGAGQPQHF. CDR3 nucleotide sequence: TGTGCCAGCAGCCTCACTTTGGGGGCGGGTCAGCCCCAGCATTTT.

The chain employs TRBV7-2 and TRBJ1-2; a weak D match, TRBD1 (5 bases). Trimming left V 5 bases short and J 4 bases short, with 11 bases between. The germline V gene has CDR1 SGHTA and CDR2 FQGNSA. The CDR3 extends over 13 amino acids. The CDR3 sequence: CASSLGTAYGYTF. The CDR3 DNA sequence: TGTGCCAGCAGCCTCGGGACTGCCTATGGCTACACCTTC. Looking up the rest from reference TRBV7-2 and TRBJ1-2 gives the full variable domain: GAGVSQSPSNKVTEKGKDVELRCDPISGHTALYWYRQSLGQGLEFLIYFQGNSAPDKSGLPSDRFSAERTGGSVSTLTIQRTQQEDSAVYLCASSLGTAYGYTFGSGTRLTVV.

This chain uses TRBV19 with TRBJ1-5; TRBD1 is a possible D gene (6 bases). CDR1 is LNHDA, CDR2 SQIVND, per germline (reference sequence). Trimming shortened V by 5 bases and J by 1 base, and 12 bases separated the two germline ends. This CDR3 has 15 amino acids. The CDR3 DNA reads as TGTGCCAGTAGTGGACAGACAGTGAGCAATCAGCCCCAGCATTTT. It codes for CASSGQTVSNQPQHF.

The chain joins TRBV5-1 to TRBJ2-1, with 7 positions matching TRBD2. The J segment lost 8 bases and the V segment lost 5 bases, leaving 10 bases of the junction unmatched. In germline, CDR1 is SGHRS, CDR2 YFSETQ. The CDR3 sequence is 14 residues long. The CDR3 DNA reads TGCGCCAGCAGGACGGGGAGGGCCGGGGATGAGCAGTTCTTC. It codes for CASRTGRAGDEQFF. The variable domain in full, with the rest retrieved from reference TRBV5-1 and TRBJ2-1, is KAGVTQTPRYLIKTRGQQVTLSCSPISGHRSVSWYQQTPGQGLQFLFEYFSETQRNKGNFPGRFSGRQFSNSRSEMNVSTLELGDSALYLCASRTGRAGDEQFFGPGTRLTVL.

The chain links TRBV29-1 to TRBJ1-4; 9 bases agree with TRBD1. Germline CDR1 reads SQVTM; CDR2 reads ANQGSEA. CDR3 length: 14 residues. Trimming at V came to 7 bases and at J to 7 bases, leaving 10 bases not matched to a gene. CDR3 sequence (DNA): TGCAGCGCAAATACCGGGACAGGGACTGAAAAACTGTTTTTT. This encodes CSANTGTGTEKLFF.

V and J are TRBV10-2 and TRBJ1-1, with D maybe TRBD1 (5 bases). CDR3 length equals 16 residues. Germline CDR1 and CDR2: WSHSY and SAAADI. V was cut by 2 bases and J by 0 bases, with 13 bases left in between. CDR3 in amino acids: CASSETSGYMNTEAFF. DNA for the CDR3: TGCGCCAGCAGTGAGACGTCAGGGTATATGAACACTGAAGCTTTCTTT.

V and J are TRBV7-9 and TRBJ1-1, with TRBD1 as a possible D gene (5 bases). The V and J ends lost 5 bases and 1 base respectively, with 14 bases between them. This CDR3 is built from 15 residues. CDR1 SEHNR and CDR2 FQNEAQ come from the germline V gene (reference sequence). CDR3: CASSPPRQWNTEAFF. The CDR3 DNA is TGTGCCAGCAGCCCCCCCCGACAGTGGAACACTGAAGCTTTCTTT.

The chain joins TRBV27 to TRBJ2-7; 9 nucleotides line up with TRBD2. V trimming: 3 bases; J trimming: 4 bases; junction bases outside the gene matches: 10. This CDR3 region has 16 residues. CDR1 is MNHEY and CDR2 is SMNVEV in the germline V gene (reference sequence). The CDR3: CASSFFGGGASYEQYF. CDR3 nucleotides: TGTGCCAGCAGTTTCTTTGGCGGGGGGGCGTCGTACGAGCAGTACTTC.

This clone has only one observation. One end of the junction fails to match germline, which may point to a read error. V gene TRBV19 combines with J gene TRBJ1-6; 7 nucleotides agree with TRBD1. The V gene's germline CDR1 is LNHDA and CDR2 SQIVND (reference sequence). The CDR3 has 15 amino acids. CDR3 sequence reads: CASSIVSRGDSPFHF. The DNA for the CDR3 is TGTGCCAGTAGTATAGTCTCCAGGGGGGATTCACCCTTCCACTTT.

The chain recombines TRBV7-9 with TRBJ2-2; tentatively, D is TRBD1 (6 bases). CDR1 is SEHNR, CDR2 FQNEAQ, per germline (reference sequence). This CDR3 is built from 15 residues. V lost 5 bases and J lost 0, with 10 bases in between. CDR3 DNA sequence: TGTGCCAGCAGCCGAACAGGGACGAACACCGGGGAGCTGTTTTTT. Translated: CASSRTGTNTGELFF.

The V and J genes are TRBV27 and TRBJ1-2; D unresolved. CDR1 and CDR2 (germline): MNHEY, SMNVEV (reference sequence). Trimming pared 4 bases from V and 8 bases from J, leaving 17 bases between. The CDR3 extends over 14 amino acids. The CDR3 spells CASSYKPNGGGYTF. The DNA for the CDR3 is TGTGCCAGCAGTTATAAGCCAAACGGAGGAGGCTACACCTTC.

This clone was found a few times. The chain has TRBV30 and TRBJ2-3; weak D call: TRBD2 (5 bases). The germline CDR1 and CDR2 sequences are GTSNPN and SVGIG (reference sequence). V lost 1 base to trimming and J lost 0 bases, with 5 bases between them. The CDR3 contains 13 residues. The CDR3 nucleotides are TGTGCCTGGAGTGGGACTAGCACAGATACGCAGTATTTT. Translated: CAWSGTSTDTQYF. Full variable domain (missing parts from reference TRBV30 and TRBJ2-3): SQTIHQWPATLVQPVGSPLSLECTVEGTSNPNLYWYRQAAGRGLQLLFYSVGIGQISSEVPQNLSASRPQDRQFILSSKKLLLSDSGFYLCAWSGTSTDTQYFGPGTRLTVL.

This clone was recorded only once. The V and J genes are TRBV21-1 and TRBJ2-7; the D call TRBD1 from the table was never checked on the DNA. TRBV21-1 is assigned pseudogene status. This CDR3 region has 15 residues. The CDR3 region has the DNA TGTGCCAGCAGCAAAGCCGACAGGTTCTCCTACGAGCAGTACTTC. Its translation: CASSKADRFSYEQYF.

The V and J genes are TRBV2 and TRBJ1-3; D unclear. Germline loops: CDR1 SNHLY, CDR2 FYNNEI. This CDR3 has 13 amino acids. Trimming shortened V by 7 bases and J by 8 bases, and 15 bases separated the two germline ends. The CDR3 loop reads CASTPGAPDTIYF. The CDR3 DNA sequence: TGTGCCAGCACCCCGGGTGCTCCGGACACCATATATTTT.

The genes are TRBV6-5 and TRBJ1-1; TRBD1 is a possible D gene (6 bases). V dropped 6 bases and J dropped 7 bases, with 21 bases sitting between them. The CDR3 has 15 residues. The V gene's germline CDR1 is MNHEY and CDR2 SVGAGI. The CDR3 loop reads CASSSRGGGGGEAFF. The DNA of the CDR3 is TGTGCCAGCAGCTCCCGTGGGGGGGGAGGGGGTGAAGCTTTCTTT.

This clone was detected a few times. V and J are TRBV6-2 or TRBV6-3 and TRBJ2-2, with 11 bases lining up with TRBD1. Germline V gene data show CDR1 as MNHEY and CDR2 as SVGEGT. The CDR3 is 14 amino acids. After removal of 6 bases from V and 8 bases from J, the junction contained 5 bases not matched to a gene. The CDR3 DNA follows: TGTGCCAGCAGCGGGACAGGGGGATCGGGGGAGCTGTTTTTT. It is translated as CASSGTGGSGELFF.

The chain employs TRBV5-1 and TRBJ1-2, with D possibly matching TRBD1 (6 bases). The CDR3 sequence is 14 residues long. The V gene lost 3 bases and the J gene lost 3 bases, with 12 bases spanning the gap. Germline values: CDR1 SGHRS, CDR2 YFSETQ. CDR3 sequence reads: CASSSWTEDYGYTF. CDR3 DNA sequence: TGCGCCAGCAGCTCCTGGACAGAAGACTATGGCTACACCTTC.

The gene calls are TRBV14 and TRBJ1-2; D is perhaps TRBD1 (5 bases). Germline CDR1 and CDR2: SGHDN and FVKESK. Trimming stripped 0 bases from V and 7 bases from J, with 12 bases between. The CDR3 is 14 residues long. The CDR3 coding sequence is TGTGCCAGCAGCCAAGACGTTTGGGGCGCTGGCTACACCTTC. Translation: CASSQDVWGAGYTF. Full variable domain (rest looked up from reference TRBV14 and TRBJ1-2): EAGVTQFPSHSVIEKGQTVTLRCDPISGHDNLYWYRRVMGKEIKFLLHFVKESKQDESGMPNNRFLAERTGGTYSTLKVQPAELEDSGVYFCASSQDVWGAGYTFGSGTRLTVV.

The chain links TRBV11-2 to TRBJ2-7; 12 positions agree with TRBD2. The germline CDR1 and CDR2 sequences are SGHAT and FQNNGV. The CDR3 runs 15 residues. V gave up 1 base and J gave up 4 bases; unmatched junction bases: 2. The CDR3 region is CASSLGTSGVYEQYF. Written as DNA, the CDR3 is TGTGCCAGCAGCTTAGGGACTAGCGGGGTATACGAGCAGTACTTC. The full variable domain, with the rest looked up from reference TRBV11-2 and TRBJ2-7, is EAGVAQSPRYKIIEKRQSVAFWCNPISGHATLYWYQQILGQGPKLLIQFQNNGVVDDSQLPKDRFSAERLKGVDSTLKIQPAKLEDSAVYLCASSLGTSGVYEQYFGPGTRLTVT.

The CDR3 is CASSFGGTRNEQFF. The CDR3 region has the DNA TGTGCCAGCAGCTTTGGCGGGACGAGGAATGAGCAGTTCTTC. The chain uses TRBV7-8 and TRBJ2-1, with D possibly matching TRBD2 (6 bases). Germline lookup yields CDR1 SGHVS and CDR2 FQNEAQ. There are 14 residues in the CDR3. V was shortened by 3 bases and J by 7 bases, with 13 bases between the two germline ends.

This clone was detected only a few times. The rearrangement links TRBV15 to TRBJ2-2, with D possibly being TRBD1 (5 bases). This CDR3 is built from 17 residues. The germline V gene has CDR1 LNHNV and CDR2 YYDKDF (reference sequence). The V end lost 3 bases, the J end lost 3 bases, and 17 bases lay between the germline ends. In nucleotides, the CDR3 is TGTGCCACCAGCAGGGGTGGACACCGAATTGACACCGGGGAGCTGTTTTTT. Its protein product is CATSRGGHRIDTGELFF. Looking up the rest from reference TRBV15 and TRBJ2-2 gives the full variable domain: DAMVIQNPRYQVTQFGKPVTLSCSQTLNHNVMYWYQQKSSQAPKLLFHYYDKDFNNEADTPDNFQSRRPNTSFCFLDIRSPGLGDTAMYLCATSRGGHRIDTGELFFGEGSRLTVL.

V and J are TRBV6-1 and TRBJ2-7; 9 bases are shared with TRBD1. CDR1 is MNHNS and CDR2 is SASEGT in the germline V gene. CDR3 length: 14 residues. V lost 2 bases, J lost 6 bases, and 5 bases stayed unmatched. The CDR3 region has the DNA TGTGCCAGCAGTGAAATGACAGGGGGTGGCGAGCAGTACTTC. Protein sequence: CASSEMTGGGEQYF.

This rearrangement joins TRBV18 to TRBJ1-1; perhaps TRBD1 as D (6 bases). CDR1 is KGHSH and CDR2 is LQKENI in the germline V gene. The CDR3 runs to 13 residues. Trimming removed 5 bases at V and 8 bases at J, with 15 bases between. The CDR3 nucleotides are TGTGCCAGCTCAACCGGACAGTCGGAGGAAGCTTTCTTT. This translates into CASSTGQSEEAFF.

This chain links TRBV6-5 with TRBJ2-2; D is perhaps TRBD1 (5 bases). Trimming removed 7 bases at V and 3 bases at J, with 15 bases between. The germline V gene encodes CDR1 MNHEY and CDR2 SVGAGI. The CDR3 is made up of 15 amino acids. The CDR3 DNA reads TGTGCCAGCATCCCTGCGAAAGGGGACACCGGGGAGCTGTTTTTT. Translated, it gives CASIPAKGDTGELFF.

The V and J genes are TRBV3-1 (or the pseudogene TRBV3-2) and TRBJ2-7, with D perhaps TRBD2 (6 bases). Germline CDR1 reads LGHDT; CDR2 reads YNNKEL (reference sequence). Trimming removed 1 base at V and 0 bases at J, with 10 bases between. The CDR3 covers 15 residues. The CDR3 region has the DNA TGTGCCAGCAGCCAAGGAAGCGGGCTCTCCTACGAGCAGTACTTC. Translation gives CASSQGSGLSYEQYF.